Listed here are 12 T cell receptor beta chains from one sample, sequenced in a study of control samples from healthy donors and cancer patients. The table came from immunoSEQ multiplex PCR; TCRdb's copy has only in-frame clones and leaves some out. The table has roughly 40,000 clones, less than 90% seen once. The material sequenced was blood. The receptors derive from a man between 60 and 75 years old in good health.

V usage is TRBV28 and J usage is TRBJ2-7; D is unresolved. Trimming took off 3 bases at V and 1 base at J, with 13 bases between the two ends. Germline V gene data show CDR1 as MDHEN and CDR2 as SYDVKM. CDR3 size: 15 residues. The chain's CDR3 is CASSFGLSRSYEQYF. CDR3 DNA: TGTGCCAGCAGTTTCGGGCTCTCACGATCCTACGAGCAGTACTTC.

The chain carries TRBV15 and TRBJ1-2, with D maybe TRBD1 (6 bases). The CDR3 covers 15 residues. Trimming stripped 0 bases from V and 4 bases from J, with 12 bases between. Germline V CDR1 and CDR2: LNHNV, YYDKDF (reference sequence). The CDR3 spells CATSREAGGIYGYTF. In DNA, the CDR3 is TGTGCCACCAGCAGAGAGGCCGGGGGCATCTATGGCTACACCTTC. Supplemented by reference TRBV15 and TRBJ1-2, the full variable domain reads DAMVIQNPRYQVTQFGKPVTLSCSQTLNHNVMYWYQQKSSQAPKLLFHYYDKDFNNEADTPDNFQSRRPNTSFCFLDIRSPGLGDTAMYLCATSREAGGIYGYTFGSGTRLTVV.

This clone was recorded only once. V usage is TRBV11-2 and J usage is TRBJ1-5; the D gene is possibly TRBD1 (6 bases). Germline V gene sequence: CDR1 SGHAT, CDR2 FQNNGV. The CDR3 is made up of 13 amino acids. The germline V and J ends were trimmed by 1 base and 6 bases, with 7 bases remaining between them. The CDR3 nucleotides are TGTGCCAGCAGCTTAGTCAGGGGTCAGCCCCAGCATTTT. Translating it yields CASSLVRGQPQHF.

The CDR3 region is CASSKGRGEAFF. For the CDR3, the DNA is TGTGCCAGCAGTAAAGGAAGGGGTGAAGCTTTCTTT. The V call is TRBV27, the J call TRBJ1-1; tentatively, D is TRBD1 (5 bases). CDR3 size: 12 residues. Germline V gene lookup returns CDR1 MNHEY and CDR2 SMNVEV (reference sequence). Trimming stripped 5 bases from V and 7 bases from J, with 11 bases between.

The V call is TRBV28, the J call TRBJ2-7, with a possible D match to TRBD1 (5 bases). The CDR3 is made up of 13 amino acids. Germline V gives CDR1 MDHEN, CDR2 SYDVKM. V was cut by 5 bases and J by 5 bases, with 13 bases left in between. Here the CDR3 reads CASSLAGSDEQYF. The CDR3 region has the DNA TGTGCCAGCAGTCTTGCAGGGTCCGACGAGCAGTACTTC.

This clone showed up just once. The rearrangement uses TRBV6-4 and TRBJ1-5, with D maybe TRBD1 (6 bases). CDR3 length: 15 amino acids. V lost 0 bases and J lost 7, with 13 bases in between. Germline V gene lookup returns CDR1 MRHNA and CDR2 SNTAGT. CDR3 loop: CASSDSLWGPQPQHF. The CDR3, as DNA: TGTGCCAGCAGTGACTCTCTTTGGGGGCCCCAGCCCCAGCATTTT.

There are a few counts of this clone. V usage is TRBV10-3 and J usage is TRBJ1-6; unclear D gene. The CDR3 runs to 13 residues. Trimming stripped 3 bases from V and 7 bases from J, with 7 bases between. Per germline, CDR1 ENHRY and CDR2 SYGVKD. The CDR3 here is CAISDERNSPLHF. CDR3 sequence (DNA): TGTGCCATCAGTGATGAACGGAATTCACCCCTCCACTTT.

This chain connects TRBV3-1 (or the pseudogene TRBV3-2) to TRBJ2-5, with 9 bases fitting TRBD2. Germline CDR1 is LGHDT and CDR2 is YNNKEL (reference sequence). Losses at the gene ends were 1 base for V and 5 bases for J; bases not matched to a gene: 5. CDR3 length equals 15 residues. The CDR3 nucleotides read TGTGCCAGCAGCCAAGCCAGCGGGGGGTTCGAGACCCAGTACTTC. Translating it yields CASSQASGGFETQYF.

CDR3 sequence (DNA): TGTGCCAGCAGCTTGGGAACAGTGATCCAAGAGACCCAGTACTTC. It codes for CASSLGTVIQETQYF. The chain combines TRBV5-4 with TRBJ2-5; D is ambiguous. Per the germline V gene, CDR1 is SGHNT and CDR2 is YYREEE (reference sequence). Deletions cut 0 bases from V and 1 base from J, with 10 bases between. The CDR3 extends over 15 amino acids.

This chain joins TRBV7-2 and TRBJ1-2, with 9 bases matching TRBD1. This CDR3 contains 16 residues. Germline trimming cut 1 base from V and 2 bases from J; bases unmatched to any gene: 5. Germline-derived CDR1 and CDR2 are SGHTA and FQGNSA. CDR3 in amino acids: CASSLGPGQGNYGYTF. The CDR3 region has the DNA TGTGCCAGCAGCTTAGGTCCGGGACAGGGAAACTATGGCTACACCTTC.

This sequence joins TRBV11-2 and TRBJ2-7, with D hard to call. V lost 5 bases and J lost 2, with 16 bases in between. The CDR3 is made up of 15 amino acids. CDR1 and CDR2 from the germline V gene are SGHAT and FQNNGV. The CDR3 nucleotides read TGTGCCAGCAGCAACCCTTACCTGCGGCCCTACGAGCAGTACTTC. As protein: CASSNPYLRPYEQYF.

The chain uses TRBV14 and TRBJ1-6; no clear D. V dropped 1 base and J dropped 0 bases, with 7 bases sitting between them. CDR3 length: 16 amino acids. Germline lookup yields CDR1 SGHDN and CDR2 FVKESK. The CDR3 spells CASSQAGRSYNSPLHF. The DNA for the CDR3 is TGTGCCAGCAGCCAAGCTGGGCGCTCCTATAATTCACCCCTCCACTTT.